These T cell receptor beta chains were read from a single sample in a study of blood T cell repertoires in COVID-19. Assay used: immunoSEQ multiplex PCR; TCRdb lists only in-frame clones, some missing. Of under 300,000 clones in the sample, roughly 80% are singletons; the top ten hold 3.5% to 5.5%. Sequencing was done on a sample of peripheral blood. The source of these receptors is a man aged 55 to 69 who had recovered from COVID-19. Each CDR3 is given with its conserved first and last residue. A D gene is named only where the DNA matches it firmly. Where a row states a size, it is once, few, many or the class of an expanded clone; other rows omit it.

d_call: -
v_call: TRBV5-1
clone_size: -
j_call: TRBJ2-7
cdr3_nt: TGCGCCAGCAGCTTGGGACCAGCGGTAAGCTCCTACGAGCAGTACTTC
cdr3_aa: CASSLGPAVSSYEQYF

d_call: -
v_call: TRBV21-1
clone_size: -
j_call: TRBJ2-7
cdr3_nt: TGTGCCAGCAGCAAAGGGCAGGGGACAGAGACCTACGAGCAGTACTTC
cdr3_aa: CASSKGQGTETYEQYF

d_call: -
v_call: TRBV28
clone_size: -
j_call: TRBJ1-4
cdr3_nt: TGTGCCAGCAGAGGGGCAGGTGAAAAACTGTTTTTT
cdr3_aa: CASRGAGEKLFF

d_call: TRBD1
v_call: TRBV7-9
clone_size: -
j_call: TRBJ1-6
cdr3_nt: TGTGCCAGCAGCTTCCAGACAGGGGATAATTCACCCCTCCACTTT
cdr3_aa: CASSFQTGDNSPLHF

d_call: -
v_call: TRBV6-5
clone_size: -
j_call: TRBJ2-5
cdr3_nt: TGTGCCATTTTTCACCCGGCCAGGCAAGAGACCCAGTACTTC
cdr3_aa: CAIFHPARQETQYF

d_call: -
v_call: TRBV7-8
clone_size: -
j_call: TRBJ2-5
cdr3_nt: TGTGCCAGCAGCTTAGCGCGGGTACCCCAAGAGACCCAGTACTTC
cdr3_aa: CASSLARVPQETQYF

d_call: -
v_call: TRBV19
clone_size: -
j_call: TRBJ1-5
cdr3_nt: TGTGCCAGTAGTATCGCCGACACCTATAGCAATCAGCCCCAGCATTTT
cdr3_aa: CASSIADTYSNQPQHF

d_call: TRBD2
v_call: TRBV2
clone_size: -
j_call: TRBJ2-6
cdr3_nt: TGTGCCAGCACCCCATGGGAGGGTGCTGGGGCCAACGTCCTGACTTTC
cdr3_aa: CASTPWEGAGANVLTF

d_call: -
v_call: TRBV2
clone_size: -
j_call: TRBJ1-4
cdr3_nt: TGTGCCAGCAACCAGGCCTACTTGGGAAAACTGTTTTTT
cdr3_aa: CASNQAYLGKLFF

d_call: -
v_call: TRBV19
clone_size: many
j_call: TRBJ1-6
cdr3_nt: TGTGCCAGTAGTACCCTACAGGGAACGCATTCACCCCTCCACTTT
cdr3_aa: CASSTLQGTHSPLHF

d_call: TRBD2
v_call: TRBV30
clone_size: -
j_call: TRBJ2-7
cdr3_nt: TGTGCCTGGAACGGAGGGACTAGCGGGGACTACGAGCAGTACTTC
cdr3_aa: CAWNGGTSGDYEQYF

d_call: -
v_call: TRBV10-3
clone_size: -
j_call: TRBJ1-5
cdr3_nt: TGTGCCATCAGTGACGACCGGTCCCCGGGGAGTCAGCCCCAGCATTTT
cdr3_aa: CAISDDRSPGSQPQHF

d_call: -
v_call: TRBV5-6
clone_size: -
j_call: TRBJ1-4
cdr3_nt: TGTGCCAGCAGCTCGCGATGGGGGGTTAATGAAAAACTGTTTTTT
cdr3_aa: CASSSRWGVNEKLFF

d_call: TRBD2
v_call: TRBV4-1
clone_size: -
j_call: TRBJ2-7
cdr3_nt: TGCGCCAGCAGCCAAGACCTAGCGGGGGCGGGGGAGCAGTACTTC
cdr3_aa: CASSQDLAGAGEQYF

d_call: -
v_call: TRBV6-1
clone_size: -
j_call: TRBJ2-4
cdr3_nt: TGTGCCAGCAGTGAAGTTGGCCGTATCACCTCGGGGATCTTC
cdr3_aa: CASSEVGRITSGIF

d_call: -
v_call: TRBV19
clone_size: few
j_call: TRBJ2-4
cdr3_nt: TGTGCCTCAAGACCGTCCCGCGGGGGCAACATTCAGTACTTC
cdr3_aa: CASRPSRGGNIQYF

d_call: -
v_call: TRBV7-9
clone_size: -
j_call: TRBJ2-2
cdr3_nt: TGTGCCAGCAGCCATCTCACAGGGTGGACCGGGGAGCTGTTTTTT
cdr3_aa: CASSHLTGWTGELFF

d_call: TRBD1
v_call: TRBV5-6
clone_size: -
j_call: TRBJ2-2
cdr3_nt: TGTGCCAGCAGCTTAGCCGGGACAGGTCGCACCGGGGAGCTGTTTTTT
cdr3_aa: CASSLAGTGRTGELFF

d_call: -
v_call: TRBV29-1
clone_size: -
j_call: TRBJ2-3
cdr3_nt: TGCAGCGTGAGACGGAAAGGGGTAACAGATACGCAGTATTTT
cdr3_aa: CSVRRKGVTDTQYF

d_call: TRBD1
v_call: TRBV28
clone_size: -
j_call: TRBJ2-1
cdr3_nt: TGTGCCAGCAGTTACCGGGACAGGACCAATGAGCAGTTCTTC
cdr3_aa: CASSYRDRTNEQFF

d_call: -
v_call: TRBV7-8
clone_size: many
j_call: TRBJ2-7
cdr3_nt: TGTGCCAGCAGCCCGGCGGGGCTAGGGTACGAGCAGTACTTC
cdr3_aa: CASSPAGLGYEQYF

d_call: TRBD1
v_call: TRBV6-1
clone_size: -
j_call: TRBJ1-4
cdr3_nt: TGTGCCAGCAGTGGGTGGACAGGGGGATTAGCAACTAATGAAAAACTGTTTTTT
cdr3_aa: CASSGWTGGLATNEKLFF

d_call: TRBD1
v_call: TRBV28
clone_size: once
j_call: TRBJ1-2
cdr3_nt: TGTGCCAGCAGTTCACCCCAGGGACAGGGGTTGGGCTATGGCTACACCTTC
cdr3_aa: CASSSPQGQGLGYGYTF

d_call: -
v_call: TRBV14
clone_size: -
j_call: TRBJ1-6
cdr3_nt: TGTGCCAGCAGCCAGGTTTACGGGACATACCATTCACCCCTCCACTTT
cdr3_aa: CASSQVYGTYHSPLHF

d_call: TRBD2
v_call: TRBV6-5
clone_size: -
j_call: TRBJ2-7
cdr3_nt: TGTGCCAGCACCCTACTAGCGGGATCCTACGAGCAGTACTTC
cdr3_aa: CASTLLAGSYEQYF

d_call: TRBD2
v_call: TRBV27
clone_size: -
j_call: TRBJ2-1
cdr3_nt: TGTGCCAGCAGTTTGGCGGGAGGGGGCAAGTTCTTC
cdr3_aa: CASSLAGGGKFF

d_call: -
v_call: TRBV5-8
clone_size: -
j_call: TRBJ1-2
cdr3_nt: TGTGCCAGCAGCTTCCGCGGCGAAAACTATGGCTACACCTTC
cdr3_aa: CASSFRGENYGYTF

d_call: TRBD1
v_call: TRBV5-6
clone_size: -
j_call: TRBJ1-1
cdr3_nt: TGTGCCAGCAGCTTAGTCGGAGCCAGACAGGGGACTGAAGCTTTCTTT
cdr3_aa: CASSLVGARQGTEAFF

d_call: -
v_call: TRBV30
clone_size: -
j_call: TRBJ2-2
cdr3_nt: TGTGCCTGGAACCGGGACACCGGAGTCGGGGAGCTGTTTTTT
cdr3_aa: CAWNRDTGVGELFF

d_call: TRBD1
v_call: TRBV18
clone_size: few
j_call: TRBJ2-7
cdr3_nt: TGTGCCAGCTCACAATATGACAGGGCCGAGCAGTACTTC
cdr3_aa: CASSQYDRAEQYF

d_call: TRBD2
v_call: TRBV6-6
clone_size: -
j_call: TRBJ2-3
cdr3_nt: TGTGCCAGCAGCCCACTCGGACTAGCGAACACAGATACGCAGTATTTT
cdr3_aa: CASSPLGLANTDTQYF

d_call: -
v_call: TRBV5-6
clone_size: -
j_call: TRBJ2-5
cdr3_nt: TGTGCCAGCAGCTTCTGGGAGGCGGCCGAGACCCAGTACTTC
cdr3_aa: CASSFWEAAETQYF

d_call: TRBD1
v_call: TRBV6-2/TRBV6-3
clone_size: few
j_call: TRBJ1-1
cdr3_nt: TGTGCCAGCAGCCCTTTACAGGGGGCGCTTTCGAACACTGAAGCTTTCTTT
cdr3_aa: CASSPLQGALSNTEAFF

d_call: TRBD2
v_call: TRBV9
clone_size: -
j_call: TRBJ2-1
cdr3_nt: TGTGCCAGCAGCGTAACTAGCGGGGGAAATGAGCAGTTCTTC
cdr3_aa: CASSVTSGGNEQFF

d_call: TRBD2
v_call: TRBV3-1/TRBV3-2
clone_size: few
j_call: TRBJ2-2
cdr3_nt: TGTGCCAGCAGCCAGGGTAGCGGGGGGGCTGACGGGGAGCTGTTTTTT
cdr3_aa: CASSQGSGGADGELFF

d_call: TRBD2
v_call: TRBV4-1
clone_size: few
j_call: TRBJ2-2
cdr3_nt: TGCGCCAGCAGCCTCTACTCCAGCGGGGGGTCCACCGGGGAGCTGTTTTTT
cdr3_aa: CASSLYSSGGSTGELFF

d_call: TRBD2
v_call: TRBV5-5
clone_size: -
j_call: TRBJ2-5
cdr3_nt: TGTGCCAGCAGCGGAATACTAGCGCACCAAGAGACCCAGTACTTC
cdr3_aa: CASSGILAHQETQYF

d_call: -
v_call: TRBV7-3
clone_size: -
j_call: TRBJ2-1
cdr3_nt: TGTGCCAGCAGCCTCTACCAACAGGGACCCTACAATGAGCAGTTCTTC
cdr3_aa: CASSLYQQGPYNEQFF

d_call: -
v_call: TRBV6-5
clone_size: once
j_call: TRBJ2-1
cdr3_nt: TGTGCCAGCAGTTACTCAACAGGCCAGGAGCAGTTCTTC
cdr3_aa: CASSYSTGQEQFF

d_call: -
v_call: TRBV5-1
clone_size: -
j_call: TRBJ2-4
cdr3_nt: TGCGCCAGCAGTTTTACCGGGACTGGAAAAAACATTCAGTACTTC
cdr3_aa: CASSFTGTGKNIQYF

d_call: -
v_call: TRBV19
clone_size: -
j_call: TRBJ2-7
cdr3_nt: TGTGCCAGTAGTCAGGGCATCTACTCCTACGAGCAGTACTTC
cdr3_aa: CASSQGIYSYEQYF

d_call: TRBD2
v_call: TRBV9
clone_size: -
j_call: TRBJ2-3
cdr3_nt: TGTGCCAGCAGTGCCTCAGCGGGGGAGAGCACAGATACGCAGTATTTT
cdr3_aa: CASSASAGESTDTQYF

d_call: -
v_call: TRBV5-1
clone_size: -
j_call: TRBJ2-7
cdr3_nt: TGCGCCAGCAGCTTGGACAGGCAGCTGGGAGAGCAGTACTTC
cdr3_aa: CASSLDRQLGEQYF

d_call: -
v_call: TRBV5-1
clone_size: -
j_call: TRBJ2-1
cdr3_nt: TGCGCCAGCAGCCCCGGGTGGGGGGGCCAGAATGAGCAGTTCTTC
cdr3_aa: CASSPGWGGQNEQFF

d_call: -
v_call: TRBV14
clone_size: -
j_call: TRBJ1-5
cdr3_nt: TGTGCCACCAGGGTGATTGGGAGTCAGCCCCAGCATTTT
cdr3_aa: CATRVIGSQPQHF

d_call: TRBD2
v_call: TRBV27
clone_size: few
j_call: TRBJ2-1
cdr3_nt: TGTGCCAGCAGGCCAACTAGCGGGGGAGTCGCCTACAATGAGCAGTTCTTC
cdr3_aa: CASRPTSGGVAYNEQFF

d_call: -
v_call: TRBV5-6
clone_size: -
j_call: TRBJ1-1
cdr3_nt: TGTGCCAGCAGCTTGTCAGTGAACACTGAAGCTTTCTTT
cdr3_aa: CASSLSVNTEAFF

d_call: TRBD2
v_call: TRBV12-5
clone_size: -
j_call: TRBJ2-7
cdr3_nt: TGTGCTAGTGCAAACGCGGGAGCTTGGAACGAGCAGTACTTC
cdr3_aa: CASANAGAWNEQYF

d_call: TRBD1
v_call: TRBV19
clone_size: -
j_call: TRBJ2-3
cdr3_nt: TGTGCCAGTAGTCAGGGGGCGGGTATAGATACGCAGTATTTT
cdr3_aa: CASSQGAGIDTQYF

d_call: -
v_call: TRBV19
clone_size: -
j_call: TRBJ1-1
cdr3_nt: TGTGCCAGTAGTACCGGGGGGAACACTGAAGCTTTCTTT
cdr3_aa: CASSTGGNTEAFF

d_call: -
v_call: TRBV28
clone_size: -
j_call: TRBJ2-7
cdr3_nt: TGTGCCAGCAGTTTCCGGACAGCTTACACCTACGAGCAGTACTTC
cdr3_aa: CASSFRTAYTYEQYF

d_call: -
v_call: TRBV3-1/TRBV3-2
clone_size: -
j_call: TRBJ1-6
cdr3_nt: TGTGCCAGCAGCCAACGGGTAGGGGGATTTTCACCCCTCCACTTT
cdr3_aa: CASSQRVGGFSPLHF

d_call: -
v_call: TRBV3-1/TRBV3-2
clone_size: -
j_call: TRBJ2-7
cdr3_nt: TGTGCCAGCAGCCAATCGCTACCTTCGGGCGAGCAGTACTTC
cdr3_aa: CASSQSLPSGEQYF

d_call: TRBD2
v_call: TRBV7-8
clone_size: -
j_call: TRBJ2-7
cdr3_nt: TGTGCCAGCAGCTCGAGACCTGGCGGGAGGAGTGACGAGCAGTACTTC
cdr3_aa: CASSSRPGGRSDEQYF